Each of the 26 T cell receptor beta chains below was sequenced from the same sample in a study of CD8 T cells in Susac syndrome (dated by TCRdb to the late 2010s). Libraries were constructed by the immunoSEQ multiplex PCR assay. RNA was extracted using the RNeasy kit, and roughly 0.45 to 1 microgram was reverse transcribed with random hexamers. Using fastp trimming at Q25 and MiXCR clonotype assembly, TCRdb reanalyzed the public sequencing data and kept in-frame beta chains. Merged by CDR3 protein, the rows form single entries marked with the most common genes and DNA. For this sample the table gives about 200,000 distinct CDR3 sequences, of which 85% to 95% were detected only once. The ten largest clones add up to less than 0.11% of the sample. The sample taken for sequencing was CD4+ T cells from PBMCs. The receptors were sampled from a human donor in good health.

This clonotype was seen a single time. The J gene is TRBJ2-3, the V gene TRBV29-1; TRBD2 aligns across 9 bases. The CDR3 has 14 amino acids. V lost 7 bases and J lost 1; bases outside the gene matches: 6. Germline lookup yields CDR1 SQVTM and CDR2 ANQGSEA. The CDR3 nucleotides are TGCAGCGCTCCGCGGACTAGCGGCACAGATACGCAGTATTTT. Protein sequence: CSAPRTSGTDTQYF.

The CDR3 spells CASSQPTSGSGREQYV. CDR3 in DNA: TGCGCCAGCAGTCAACCGACTAGCGGGAGCGGCCGCGAGCAGTACGTC. The chain uses TRBV23-1 and TRBJ2-7; 12 positions agree with TRBD2. TRBV23-1 is assigned to the ORF class and has an uncertain function. CDR3 length equals 16 residues. The V and J ends lost 2 bases and 6 bases, in that order; junction bases with no gene match: 8.

The chain links TRBV18 to TRBJ2-3; TRBD1 might be the D (5 bases). CDR3 length: 15 amino acids. Germline V gene lookup returns CDR1 KGHSH and CDR2 LQKENI. The germline V and J ends were trimmed by 1 base and 8 bases, with 16 bases remaining between them. DNA for the CDR3: TGTGCCAGCTCACCACTTGGGGCTACCCTCGGTACGCAGTATTTT. As protein: CASSPLGATLGTQYF.

This sequence joins TRBV5-6 and TRBJ2-1; D unresolved. CDR1 and CDR2 (germline): SGHDT, YYEEEE. V lost 4 bases, J lost 9 bases, and 14 bases lay in between. The CDR3 contains 13 residues. In DNA form, the CDR3 reads TGTGCCAGCAGCCCGACGCCTAGGGCTGAGCAGTTCTTC. Its translation is CASSPTPRAEQFF.

The chain employs TRBV28 and TRBJ2-6, with D possibly being TRBD1 or TRBD2 (6 bases each). The germline V gene encodes CDR1 MDHEN and CDR2 SYDVKM. This CDR3 region has 16 residues. V lost 6 bases to trimming and J lost 2 bases, with 14 bases between them. For the CDR3, the DNA is TGTGCCAGCAGGTTGGGGGGCCTAACTGGGGCCAACGTCCTGACTTTC. Protein sequence: CASRLGGLTGANVLTF.

This chain joins TRBV11-2 and TRBJ2-1; D uncertain. Germline-derived CDR1 and CDR2 are SGHAT and FQNNGV. The CDR3 extends over 13 amino acids. The V end lost 5 bases, the J end lost 3 bases, and 8 bases lay between the germline ends. The CDR3 sequence is CASSLNIYNEQFF. The DNA of the CDR3 is TGTGCCAGCAGCCTAAATATCTACAATGAGCAGTTCTTC.

The chain uses TRBV29-1 and TRBJ1-2; D uncertain. The CDR3 has 13 amino acids. Germline CDR1 SQVTM, CDR2 ANQGSEA. V lost 0 bases and J 6 bases, leaving 11 bases between the germline ends. Here the CDR3 DNA reads TGCAGCGTTGAAGATCTCAGGAGAGATGGCTACACCTTC. Its translation is CSVEDLRRDGYTF.

The chain recombines TRBV9 with TRBJ1-1; D remains ambiguous. CDR1 is SGDLS, CDR2 YYNGEE, per germline. This CDR3 comprises 12 residues. Deletions cut 2 bases from V and 3 bases from J, with 5 bases between. The CDR3: CASSVSDTEAFF. The CDR3 region has the DNA TGTGCCAGCAGCGTTTCGGACACTGAAGCTTTCTTT.

The genes are TRBV29-1 and TRBJ2-2; the D is unclear. V was cut by 3 bases and J by 4 bases, with 6 bases left in between. The CDR3 consists of 12 residues. The germline V gene encodes CDR1 SQVTM and CDR2 ANQGSEA. The CDR3 sequence is CSVDRVTGELFF. The CDR3 bases are TGCAGCGTTGATCGGGTCACCGGGGAGCTGTTTTTT.

The gene calls are TRBV25-1 and TRBJ1-4; unclear D gene. This CDR3 contains 15 residues. Germline CDR1 reads MGHDK; CDR2 reads SYGVNS. V shed 1 base and J shed 6 bases, with 12 bases lying between them. CDR3 DNA sequence: TGTGCCAGCAGTGAATTCGGGGTTTCGGATGAAAAACTGTTTTTT. Translation: CASSEFGVSDEKLFF.

The rearrangement uses TRBV28 and TRBJ2-7, with TRBD1 matching 10 bases. The V and J ends lost 5 bases and 2 bases, in that order; junction bases with no gene match: 6. In germline, CDR1 is MDHEN, CDR2 SYDVKM. The CDR3 covers 15 residues. The CDR3 nucleotides are TGTGCCAGCAGTAAACCCGGGACAGGGGCCTACGAGCAGTACTTC. It is translated as CASSKPGTGAYEQYF.

This rearrangement joins TRBV18 to TRBJ2-5, with D hard to call. V was pared by 0 bases and J by 2 bases, with 13 bases between. Germline V gives CDR1 KGHSH, CDR2 LQKENI. CDR3 size: 16 residues. Written as DNA, the CDR3 is TGTGCCAGCTCACCACCGTCAGGACGGGCACAAGAGACCCAGTACTTC. The encoded protein is CASSPPSGRAQETQYF.

CDR3 DNA: TGTGCCAGCAGTGCCGGACAGGGCCCCGGGGAGCTGTTTTTT. Translated, it gives CASSAGQGPGELFF. The rearrangement joins TRBV2 to TRBJ2-2; 8 bases line up with TRBD1. Germline CDR1 is SNHLY and CDR2 is FYNNEI. V lost 4 bases and J lost 6; bases outside the gene matches: 4. The CDR3 loop spans 14 amino acids.

J is TRBJ2-7 and V is TRBV4-1; possible D gene TRBD2, 5 bases. Between the trimmed V and J ends, which lost 4 bases and 6 bases, there was a span of 22 bases. Germline CDR1 reads MGHRA; CDR2 reads YSYEKL. The CDR3 length is 16 residues. The CDR3 sequence is CASSLGAVQVIGEQYF. The CDR3 bases are TGCGCCAGCAGCCTAGGAGCGGTGCAAGTGATCGGCGAGCAGTACTTC.

This clonotype was counted once. The J gene is TRBJ1-2, the V gene TRBV20-1; D perhaps matches TRBD1 (6 bases). CDR1 is DFQATT, CDR2 SNEGSKA, per germline (reference sequence). This CDR3 is 15 amino acids long. Trimming shortened V by 3 bases and J by 1 base, and 15 bases separated the two germline ends. The CDR3 protein is CSASGGWAHNYGYTF. CDR3 nucleotide sequence: TGCAGTGCTAGTGGGGGCTGGGCGCATAACTATGGCTACACCTTC.

This chain connects TRBV6-5 to TRBJ1-2, with D unclear. The CDR3 runs 13 residues. Germline-derived CDR1 and CDR2 are MNHEY and SVGAGI. V was shortened by 0 bases and J by 8 bases, with 10 bases between the two germline ends. The CDR3 here is CASSYSVGVGYTF. Written as DNA, the CDR3 is TGTGCCAGCAGTTACTCAGTTGGGGTGGGCTACACCTTC.

The rearrangement joins TRBV27 to TRBJ2-6; no clear D. V was clipped by 5 bases and J by 2 bases, with 10 bases between them. Germline values: CDR1 MNHEY, CDR2 SMNVEV (reference sequence). The CDR3 sequence is 15 residues long. The DNA of the CDR3 is TGTGCCAGCAGTCCCTCCTGGACTGGGGCCAACGTCCTGACTTTC. Translation: CASSPSWTGANVLTF.

This clonotype was detected once. The chain links TRBV28 to TRBJ1-1, with no clear D. The CDR3 is 16 residues long. Trimming took 4 bases from V and 1 from J, leaving 16 bases between them. Germline V lookup: CDR1 MDHEN, CDR2 SYDVKM. CDR3 in amino acids: CASSSPFEATNTEAFF. The DNA for the CDR3 is TGTGCCAGCAGTTCCCCTTTCGAGGCGACGAACACTGAAGCTTTCTTT.

The rearrangement links TRBV6-1 to TRBJ2-2, with D maybe TRBD2 (7 bases). V lost 7 bases to trimming and J lost 0 bases, with 15 bases between them. The CDR3 extends over 16 amino acids. Germline lookup yields CDR1 MNHNS and CDR2 SASEGT. DNA of the CDR3: TGTGCCAGCACCGGGGGGCGATATACGAACACCGGGGAGCTGTTTTTT. This sequence encodes CASTGGRYTNTGELFF.

V gene TRBV20-1 combines with J gene TRBJ2-3, with D perhaps matching TRBD2 (5 bases). With 2 bases removed from V and 2 bases from J, the gap between germline ends came to 11 bases. The CDR3 totals 14 residues. In germline, CDR1 is DFQATT, CDR2 SNEGSKA (reference sequence). Here the CDR3 reads CSARRNSATDTQYF. The CDR3 DNA reads TGCAGTGCTAGAAGGAATAGCGCCACAGATACGCAGTATTTT.

The V call is TRBV29-1, the J call TRBJ2-7; 7 bases match TRBD1. The junction had 6 bases not matched to a gene; V was cut back by 7 bases and J by 3 bases. Germline-derived CDR1 and CDR2 are SQVTM and ANQGSEA. The CDR3 length is 12 residues. The CDR3 protein is CSARDSFYEQYF. The CDR3, as DNA: TGCAGCGCCCGGGACAGCTTCTACGAGCAGTACTTC.

This rearrangement joins TRBV25-1 to TRBJ1-6; 11 positions match TRBD1. The CDR3 spans 15 residues. Germline V lookup: CDR1 MGHDK, CDR2 SYGVNS. Trimming at V came to 6 bases and at J to 8 bases, leaving 6 bases not matched to a gene. The CDR3 DNA is TGTGCCAGCAGCGATACGGGACAGGGGGATTCACCCCTCCACTTT. Amino acids: CASSDTGQGDSPLHF. The entire variable domain, with the rest obtained from reference TRBV25-1 and TRBJ1-6, is as follows: EADIYQTPRYLVIGTGKKITLECSQTMGHDKMYWYQQDPGMELHLIHYSYGVNSTEKGDLSSESTVSRIRTEHFPLTLESARPSHTSQYLCASSDTGQGDSPLHFGNGTRLTVT.

This chain connects TRBV3-1 to TRBJ2-5, with D unresolved. Trimming removed 4 bases from V and 2 bases from J, with 11 bases in between. This CDR3 has 14 residues. CDR1 LGHDT and CDR2 YNNKEL come from the germline V gene (reference sequence). The CDR3 sequence: CASSRQSLQETQYF. The CDR3 DNA reads as TGTGCCAGCAGCCGCCAGTCTCTACAAGAGACCCAGTACTTC.

V gene TRBV20-1 combines with J gene TRBJ1-6, with a tentative D call TRBD1 (6 bases). This CDR3 is 15 amino acids long. V was shortened by 2 bases and J by 4 bases, with 12 bases between the two germline ends. CDR1 is DFQATT, CDR2 SNEGSKA, per germline (reference sequence). The CDR3 loop is CSARLRGPYNSPLHF. The DNA for the CDR3 is TGCAGTGCTAGACTCAGGGGTCCTTATAATTCACCCCTCCACTTT.

The chain couples TRBV24-1 to TRBJ2-2, with D unclear. The germline CDR1 and CDR2 sequences are KGHDR and SFDVKD. CDR3 length: 14 amino acids. The V end lost 5 bases, the J end lost 1 base, and 7 bases lay between the germline ends. In DNA form, the CDR3 reads TGTGCCACCAGTGGCCCGGGGAACACCGGGGAGCTGTTTTTT. Its translation is CATSGPGNTGELFF.

The rearrangement uses TRBV18 and TRBJ1-1; D unclear. Germline V gene data show CDR1 as KGHSH and CDR2 as LQKENI. The CDR3 consists of 13 residues. V lost 8 bases and J 1 base, leaving 11 bases between the germline ends. The CDR3 loop reads CASGEQKNTEAFF. In DNA form, the CDR3 reads TGTGCCAGCGGCGAACAGAAGAACACTGAAGCTTTCTTT.